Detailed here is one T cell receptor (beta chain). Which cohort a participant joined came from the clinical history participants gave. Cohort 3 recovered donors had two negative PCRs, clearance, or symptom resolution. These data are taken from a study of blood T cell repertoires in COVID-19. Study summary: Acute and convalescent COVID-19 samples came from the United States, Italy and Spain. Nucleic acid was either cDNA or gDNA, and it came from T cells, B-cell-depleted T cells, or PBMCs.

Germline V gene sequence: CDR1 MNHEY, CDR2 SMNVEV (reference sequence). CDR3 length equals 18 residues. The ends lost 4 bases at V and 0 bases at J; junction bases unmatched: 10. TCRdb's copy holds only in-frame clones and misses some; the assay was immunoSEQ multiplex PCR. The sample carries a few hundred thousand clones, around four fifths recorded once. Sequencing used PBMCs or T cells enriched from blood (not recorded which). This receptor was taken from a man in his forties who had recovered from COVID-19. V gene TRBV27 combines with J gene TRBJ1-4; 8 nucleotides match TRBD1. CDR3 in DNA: TGTGCCAGCAGTTCTGCAGGGGGCAGTCCTGCAACTAATGAAAAACTGTTTTTT. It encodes CASSSAGGSPATNEKLFF.